The entry below describes one TCR beta chain. Sequencing used immunoSEQ multiplex PCR; TCRdb keeps in-frame clones, though not all of them. The sample has 80,000 to 100,000 clones; around nine tenths are singletons. This entry belongs to a study of T cell responses to AZD1222 COVID-19 vaccine. Study-wide background: Timing groups of about 4 and about 12 weeks for second doses were pooled.

V lost 3 bases to trimming and J lost 2 bases; unmatched junction nucleotides: 10. CDR1 is MGHRA and CDR2 is YSYEKL in the germline V gene. The CDR3 runs 16 residues. This sequence joins TRBV4-1 and TRBJ2-7; 7 nucleotides line up with TRBD2. The receptor comes from an adult in good health. The sequencing here drew on peripheral blood, taken on day 0 of AZD1222 vaccination. The DNA of the CDR3 is TGCGCCAGCAGCCACATCACCGGGACTAATCCCTACGAGCAGTACTTC. Translated, it gives CASSHITGTNPYEQYF.